This T cell receptor beta chain was sequenced for a study of cytomegalovirus exposure and HLA in healthy donors. Both 60 Vbeta primers and 13 Jbeta primers went into the PCR. Data came from immunoSEQ multiplex PCR; TCRdb stores just in-frame clones and leaves some out. The sample lists approximately 120,000 clones, roughly 76% seen once, with roughly 8% in the top ten. What was sequenced was PBMCs. The source is a woman between 50 and 59 years old in good health and CMV-seropositive.

CDR3 nucleotide sequence: TGTGCCAGCAGTTACTCCACAGGGGCGCGCGTGCTGACTTTC. Its protein is CASSYSTGARVLTF. This rearrangement joins TRBV6-5 to TRBJ2-6, with 7 bases that match TRBD1. There are 14 residues in the CDR3. Germline lookup yields CDR1 MNHEY and CDR2 SVGAGI. V gave up 0 bases and J gave up 16 bases; unmatched junction bases: 9.